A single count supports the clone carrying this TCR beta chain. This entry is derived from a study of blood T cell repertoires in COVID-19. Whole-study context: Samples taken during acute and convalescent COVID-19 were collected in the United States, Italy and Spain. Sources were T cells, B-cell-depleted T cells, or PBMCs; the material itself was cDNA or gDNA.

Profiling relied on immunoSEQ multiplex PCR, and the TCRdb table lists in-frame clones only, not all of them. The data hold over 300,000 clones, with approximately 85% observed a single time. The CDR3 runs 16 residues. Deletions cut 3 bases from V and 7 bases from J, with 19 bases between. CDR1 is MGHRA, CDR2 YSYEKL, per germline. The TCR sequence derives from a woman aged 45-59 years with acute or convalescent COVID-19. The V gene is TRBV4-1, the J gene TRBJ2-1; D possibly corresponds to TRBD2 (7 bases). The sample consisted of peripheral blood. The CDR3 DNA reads TGCGCCAGCAGCCACGCGGGGGCTAGCGGAGAGAATGAGCAGTTCTTC. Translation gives CASSHAGASGENEQFF.